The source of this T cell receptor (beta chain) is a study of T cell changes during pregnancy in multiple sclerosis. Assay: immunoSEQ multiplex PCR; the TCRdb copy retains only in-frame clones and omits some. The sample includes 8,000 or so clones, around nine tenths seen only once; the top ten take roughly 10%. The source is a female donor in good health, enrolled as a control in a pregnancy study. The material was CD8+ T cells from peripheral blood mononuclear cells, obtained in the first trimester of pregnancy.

The CDR3 sequence: CAISADSGNEKLFF. As DNA, the CDR3 is TGTGCCATCAGTGCTGACAGTGGAAATGAAAAACTGTTTTTT. The V gene is TRBV10-3, the J gene TRBJ1-4, with TRBD1 as a possible D gene (5 bases). V lost 4 bases and J lost 5, with 11 bases in between. The CDR3 has 14 amino acids. Per germline, CDR1 ENHRY and CDR2 SYGVKD.